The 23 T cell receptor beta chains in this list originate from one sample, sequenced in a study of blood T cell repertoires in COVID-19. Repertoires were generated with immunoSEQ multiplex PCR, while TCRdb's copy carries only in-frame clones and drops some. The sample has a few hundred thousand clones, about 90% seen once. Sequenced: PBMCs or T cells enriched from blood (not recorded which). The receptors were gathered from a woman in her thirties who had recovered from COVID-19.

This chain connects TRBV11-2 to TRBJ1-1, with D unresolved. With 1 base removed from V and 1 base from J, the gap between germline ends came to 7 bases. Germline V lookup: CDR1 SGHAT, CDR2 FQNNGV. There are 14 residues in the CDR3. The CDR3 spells CASSLALANTEAFF. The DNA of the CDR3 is TGTGCCAGCAGCTTAGCCCTAGCGAACACTGAAGCTTTCTTT.

CDR3 sequence reads: CASSEEGGQSSYEQYF. The CDR3 bases are TGTGCCAGCAGTGAAGAAGGAGGGCAGAGCTCCTACGAGCAGTACTTC. The J gene is TRBJ2-7, the V gene TRBV2; a weak D match, TRBD2 (6 bases). The CDR3 sequence is 16 residues long. Germline CDR1 reads SNHLY; CDR2 reads FYNNEI. V was cut by 1 base and J by 0 bases, with 13 bases left in between.

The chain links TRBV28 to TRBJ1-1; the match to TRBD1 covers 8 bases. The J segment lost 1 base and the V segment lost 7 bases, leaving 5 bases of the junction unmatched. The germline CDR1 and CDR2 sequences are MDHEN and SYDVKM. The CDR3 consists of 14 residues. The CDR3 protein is CASKWTGRNTEAFF. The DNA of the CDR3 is TGTGCCAGCAAATGGACAGGGAGGAACACTGAAGCTTTCTTT.

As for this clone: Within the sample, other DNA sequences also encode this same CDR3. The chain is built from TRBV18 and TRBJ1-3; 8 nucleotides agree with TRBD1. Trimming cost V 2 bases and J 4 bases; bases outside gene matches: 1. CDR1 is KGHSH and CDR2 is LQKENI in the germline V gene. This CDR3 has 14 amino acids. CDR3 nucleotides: TGTGCCAGCTCACCAGGGACAGGAGGAAACACCATATATTTT. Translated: CASSPGTGGNTIYF.

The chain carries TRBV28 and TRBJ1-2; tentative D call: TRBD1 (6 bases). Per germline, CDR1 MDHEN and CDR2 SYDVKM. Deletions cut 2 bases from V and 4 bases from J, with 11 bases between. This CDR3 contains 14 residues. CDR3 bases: TGTGCCAGCAGTTTACAGGGGTCGGCCTATGGCTACACCTTC. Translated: CASSLQGSAYGYTF.

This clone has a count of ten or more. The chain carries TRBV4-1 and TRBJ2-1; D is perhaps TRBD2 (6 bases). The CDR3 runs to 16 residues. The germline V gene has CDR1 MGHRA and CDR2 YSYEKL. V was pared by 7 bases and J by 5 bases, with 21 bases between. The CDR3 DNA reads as TGCGCCAGCACCCCAGCCATCCAGGGAGGCGACAATGAGCAGTTCTTC. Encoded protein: CASTPAIQGGDNEQFF.

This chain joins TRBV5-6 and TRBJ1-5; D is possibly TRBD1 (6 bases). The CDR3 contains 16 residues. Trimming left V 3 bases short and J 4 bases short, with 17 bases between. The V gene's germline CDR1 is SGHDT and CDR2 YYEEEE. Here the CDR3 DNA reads TGTGCCAGCAGCTCACGGTCGGGGGGCCTTAATCAGCCCCAGCATTTT. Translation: CASSSRSGGLNQPQHF.

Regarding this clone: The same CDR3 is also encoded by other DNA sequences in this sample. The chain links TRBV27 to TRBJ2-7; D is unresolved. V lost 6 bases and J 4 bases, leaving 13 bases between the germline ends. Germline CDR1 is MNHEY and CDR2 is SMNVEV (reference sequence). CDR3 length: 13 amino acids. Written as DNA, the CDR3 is TGTGCCAGCAGCTTAAATCGAGGATACGAGCAGTACTTC. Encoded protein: CASSLNRGYEQYF.

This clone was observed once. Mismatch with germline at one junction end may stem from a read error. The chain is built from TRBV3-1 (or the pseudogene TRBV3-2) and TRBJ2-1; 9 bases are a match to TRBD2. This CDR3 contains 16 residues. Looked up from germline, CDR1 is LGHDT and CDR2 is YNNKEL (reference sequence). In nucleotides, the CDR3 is TGTGCCCGCAGCCAAGTTGGGGCGGGAGGGGCTAGGGAGCAGTTCTTC. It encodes CARSQVGAGGAREQFF.

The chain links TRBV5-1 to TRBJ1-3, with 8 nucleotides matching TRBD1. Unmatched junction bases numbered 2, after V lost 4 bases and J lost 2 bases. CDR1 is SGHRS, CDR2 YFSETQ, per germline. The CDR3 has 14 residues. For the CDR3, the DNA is TGCGCCAGCAGCCAGGACAGGGCTGGAAACACCATATATTTT. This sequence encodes CASSQDRAGNTIYF. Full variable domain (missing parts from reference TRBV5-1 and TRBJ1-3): KAGVTQTPRYLIKTRGQQVTLSCSPISGHRSVSWYQQTPGQGLQFLFEYFSETQRNKGNFPGRFSGRQFSNSRSEMNVSTLELGDSALYLCASSQDRAGNTIYFGEGSWLTVV.

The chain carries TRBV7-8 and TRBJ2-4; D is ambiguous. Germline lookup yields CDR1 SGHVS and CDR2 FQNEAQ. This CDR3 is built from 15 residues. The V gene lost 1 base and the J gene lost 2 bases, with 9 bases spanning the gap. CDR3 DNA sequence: TGTGCCAGCAGCTTAGGAGGAAGTTCCAAAAACATTCAGTACTTC. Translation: CASSLGGSSKNIQYF.

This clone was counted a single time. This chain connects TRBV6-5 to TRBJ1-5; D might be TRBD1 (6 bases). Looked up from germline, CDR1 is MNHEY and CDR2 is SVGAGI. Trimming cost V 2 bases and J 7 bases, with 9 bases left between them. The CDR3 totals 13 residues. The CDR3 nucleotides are TGTGCCAGCAGTTACGGAGACAGGCAGCCCCAGCATTTT. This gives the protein CASSYGDRQPQHF.

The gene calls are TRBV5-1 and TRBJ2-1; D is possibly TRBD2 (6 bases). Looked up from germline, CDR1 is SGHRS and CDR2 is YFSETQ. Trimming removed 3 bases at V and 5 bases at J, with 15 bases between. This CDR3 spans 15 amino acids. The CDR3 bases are TGCGCCAGCAGCTGGGGTCTAGCGTTAGACAATGAGCAGTTCTTC. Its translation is CASSWGLALDNEQFF. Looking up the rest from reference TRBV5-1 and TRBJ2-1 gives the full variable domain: KAGVTQTPRYLIKTRGQQVTLSCSPISGHRSVSWYQQTPGQGLQFLFEYFSETQRNKGNFPGRFSGRQFSNSRSEMNVSTLELGDSALYLCASSWGLALDNEQFFGPGTRLTVL.

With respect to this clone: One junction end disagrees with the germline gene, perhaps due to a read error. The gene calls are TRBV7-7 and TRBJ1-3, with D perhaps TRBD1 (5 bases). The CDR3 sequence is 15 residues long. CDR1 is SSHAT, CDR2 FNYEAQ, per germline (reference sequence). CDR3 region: CASSLDRTSGNTIYF. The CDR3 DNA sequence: TGTGCTAGCAGCCTCGACAGAACCTCTGGAAACACCATATATTTT.

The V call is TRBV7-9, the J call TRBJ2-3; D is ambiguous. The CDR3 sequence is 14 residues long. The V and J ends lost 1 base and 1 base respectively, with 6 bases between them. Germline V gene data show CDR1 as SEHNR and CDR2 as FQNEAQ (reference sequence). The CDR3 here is CASSLGQGTDTQYF. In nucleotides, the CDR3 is TGTGCCAGCAGCTTAGGACAAGGCACAGATACGCAGTATTTT.

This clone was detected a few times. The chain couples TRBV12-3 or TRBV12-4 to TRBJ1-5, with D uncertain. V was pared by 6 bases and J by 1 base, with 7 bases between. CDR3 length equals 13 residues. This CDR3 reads CASSPSSNQPQHF. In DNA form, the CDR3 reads TGTGCCAGCAGCCCGAGCAGCAATCAGCCCCAGCATTTT.

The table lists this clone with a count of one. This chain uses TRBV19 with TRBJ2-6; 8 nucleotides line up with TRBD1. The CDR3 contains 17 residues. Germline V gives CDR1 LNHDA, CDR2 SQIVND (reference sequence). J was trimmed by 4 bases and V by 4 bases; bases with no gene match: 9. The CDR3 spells CASSRGQGSPGANVLTF. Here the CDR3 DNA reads TGTGCCAGTAGTAGAGGACAGGGAAGTCCCGGGGCCAACGTCCTGACTTTC.

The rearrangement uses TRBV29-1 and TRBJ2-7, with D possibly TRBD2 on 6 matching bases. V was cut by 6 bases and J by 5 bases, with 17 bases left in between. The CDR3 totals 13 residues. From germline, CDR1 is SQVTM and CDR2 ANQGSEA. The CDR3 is CSVRRRGENEQYF. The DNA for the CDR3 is TGCAGCGTCCGTAGGAGGGGTGAGAACGAGCAGTACTTC.

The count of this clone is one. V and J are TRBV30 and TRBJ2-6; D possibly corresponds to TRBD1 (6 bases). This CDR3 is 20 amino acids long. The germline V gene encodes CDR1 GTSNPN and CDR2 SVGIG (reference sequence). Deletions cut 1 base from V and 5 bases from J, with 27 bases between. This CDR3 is CAWSGGGHGSGATWANVLTF. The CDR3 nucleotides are TGTGCCTGGAGTGGCGGTGGACACGGTTCAGGGGCCACTTGGGCCAACGTCCTGACTTTC.

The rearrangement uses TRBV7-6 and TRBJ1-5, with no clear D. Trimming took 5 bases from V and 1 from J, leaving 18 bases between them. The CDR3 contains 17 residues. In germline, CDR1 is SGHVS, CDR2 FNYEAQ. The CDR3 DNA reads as TGTGCCAGCAGCCCAACGGCGCCAGGCAGGAGCAATCAGCCCCAGCATTTT. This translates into CASSPTAPGRSNQPQHF.

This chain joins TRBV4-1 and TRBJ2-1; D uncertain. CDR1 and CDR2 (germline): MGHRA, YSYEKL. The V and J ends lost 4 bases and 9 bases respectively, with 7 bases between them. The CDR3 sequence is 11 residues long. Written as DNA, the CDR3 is TGCGCCAGCAGCCGATCCGGTGAGCAGTTCTTC. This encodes CASSRSGEQFF.

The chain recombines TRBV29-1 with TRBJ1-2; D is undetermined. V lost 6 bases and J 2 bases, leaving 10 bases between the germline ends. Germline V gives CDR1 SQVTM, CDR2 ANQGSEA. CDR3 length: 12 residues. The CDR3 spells CSVREGNYGYTF. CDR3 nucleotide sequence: TGCAGCGTGAGGGAGGGAAACTATGGCTACACCTTC.

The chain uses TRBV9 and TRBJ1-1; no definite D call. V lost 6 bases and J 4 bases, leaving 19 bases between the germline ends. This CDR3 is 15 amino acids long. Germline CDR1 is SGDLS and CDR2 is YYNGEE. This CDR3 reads CASTPVVGGGTEAFF. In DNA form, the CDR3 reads TGTGCCAGCACCCCAGTTGTCGGAGGAGGCACTGAAGCTTTCTTT. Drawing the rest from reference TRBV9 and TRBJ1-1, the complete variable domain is DSGVTQTPKHLITATGQRVTLRCSPRSGDLSVYWYQQSLDQGLQFLIQYYNGEERAKGNILERFSAQQFPDLHSELNLSSLELGDSALYFCASTPVVGGGTEAFFGQGTRLTVV.